This T cell receptor beta chain was captured by sequencing in a study of cytomegalovirus exposure and HLA in healthy donors. The CDR3 consists of 15 residues. V was cut by 2 bases and J by 4 bases, with 12 bases left in between. Germline V CDR1 and CDR2: MNHNS, SASEGT. Only in-frame clones appear in the TCRdb table, and some are missing; sequencing was by immunoSEQ multiplex PCR. This sample has roughly 170,000 clones; around 82% occur once, and the top ten carry 2.5% to 3%. The sequence came from a woman under 30 in good health and CMV-seropositive. The chain combines TRBV6-1 with TRBJ1-5; TRBD1 is a possible D gene (6 bases). The source material was PBMCs. CDR3 in amino acids: CASSERTGWNQPQHF. The DNA of the CDR3 is TGTGCCAGCAGTGAACGCACAGGGTGGAATCAGCCCCAGCATTTT.